This T cell receptor beta chain was sequenced for a study of blood T cell repertoires in COVID-19. Study at large: The study drew acute and convalescent COVID-19 samples from the United States, Italy and Spain. Sources were T cells, B-cell-depleted T cells, or PBMCs; the material itself was cDNA or gDNA.

In the authors' methods: The assay estimated nucleated cells by amplifying reference gene primers. Data came from immunoSEQ multiplex PCR; TCRdb stores just in-frame clones and leaves some out. From that table come the V and J calls and clone size; the DNA was used to work out D and trimming. Of over 50,000 clones listed, over 70% are singletons. Sequencing input: peripheral blood. The receptor comes from a human donor with active or convalescent COVID-19. The donor label of this sample is uncertain.

CDR3 DNA: TGTGCCTGGAGCCACCTTAACCCGGGACAGGGGGCATACTTC. Amino acids: CAWSHLNPGQGAYF. This chain connects TRBV30 to TRBJ2-7; the match to TRBD1 covers 12 bases. Unmatched junction bases numbered 13, after V lost 3 bases and J lost 13 bases. From germline, CDR1 is GTSNPN and CDR2 SVGIG (reference sequence). The CDR3 length is 14 residues.